Following are 17 T cell receptor beta chains from one sample sequenced in a study of OX40 agonist ivuxolimab in advanced cancers. Assay used: immunoSEQ multiplex PCR; TCRdb lists only in-frame clones, some missing. The data hold around 76,000 clones, with more than 65% observed a single time. The sample here was CD4+ or CD8+ T cells sorted from blood, taken in a trial of the OX40 agonist ivuxolimab. Every receptor here comes from an adult with an advanced solid tumor such as melanoma, head and neck, liver or kidney cancer.

The rearrangement joins TRBV6-1 to TRBJ1-2, with 8 positions matching TRBD1. This CDR3 is 18 amino acids long. The V gene end was trimmed by 3 bases and the J gene end by 4 bases; junction bases not matched to a gene: 16. CDR1 MNHNS and CDR2 SASEGT come from the germline V gene. The CDR3 loop is CASSDSRTGNFRGYGYTF. The DNA of the CDR3 is TGTGCCAGCAGTGATTCGAGGACAGGGAATTTTAGGGGCTATGGCTACACCTTC.

A single count supports this clone. CDR3 sequence (DNA): TGTGCCAGTAGTATGAGTTGGGATCAGCCCCAGCATTTT. Translating gives CASSMSWDQPQHF. The chain has TRBV19 and TRBJ1-5, with D uncertain. This CDR3 spans 13 amino acids. Deletions cut 3 bases from V and 5 bases from J, with 8 bases between. Per the germline V gene, CDR1 is LNHDA and CDR2 is SQIVND (reference sequence).

The V and J genes are TRBV10-2 and TRBJ2-7; 9 nucleotides match TRBD1. The CDR3 spans 14 residues. J gave up 0 bases and V 7 bases, and 4 bases lay outside the gene matches. CDR1 and CDR2 (germline): WSHSY, SAAADI. The CDR3 sequence: CASITGGSSYEQYF. As DNA, the CDR3 is TGCGCCAGCATAACAGGGGGCTCCTCCTACGAGCAGTACTTC.

The chain links TRBV6-1 to TRBJ1-5; 9 nucleotides agree with TRBD1. CDR1 is MNHNS and CDR2 is SASEGT in the germline V gene. Trimming cost V 2 bases and J 7 bases; bases outside gene matches: 3. The CDR3 has 14 residues. In DNA form, the CDR3 reads TGTGCCAGCAGTGAATCGGACAGGGGACAGCCCCAGCATTTT. Protein sequence: CASSESDRGQPQHF.

This clone has a single count. CDR3 in amino acids: CASSIVRNSPLHF. The CDR3 nucleotides are TGTGCCAGCAGCATCGTCAGGAATTCACCCCTCCACTTT. The chain joins TRBV7-2 to TRBJ1-6; D is ambiguous. V was trimmed by 5 bases and J by 7 bases, leaving 9 bases between them. Germline V gene data show CDR1 as SGHTA and CDR2 as FQGNSA. The CDR3 contains 13 residues. The variable domain in full, completed from reference TRBV7-2 and TRBJ1-6, reads GAGVSQSPSNKVTEKGKDVELRCDPISGHTALYWYRQSLGQGLEFLIYFQGNSAPDKSGLPSDRFSAERTGGSVSTLTIQRTQQEDSAVYLCASSIVRNSPLHFGNGTRLTVT.

The CDR3 DNA sequence: TGTGCCAGCAGTCCCCTGGGACAGGGTTTCTACGAGCAGTACTTC. It specifies CASSPLGQGFYEQYF. The chain has TRBV6-5 and TRBJ2-7; 9 positions agree with TRBD1. Germline CDR1 is MNHEY and CDR2 is SVGAGI. The V segment lost 5 bases and the J segment 3 bases; nucleotides outside the gene matches: 8. The CDR3 is made up of 15 amino acids.

The gene calls are TRBV5-1 and TRBJ2-3, with D possibly TRBD1 on 5 matching bases. The CDR3 length is 14 residues. Germline assignment: CDR1 SGHRS and CDR2 YFSETQ. Trimming took off 4 bases at V and 5 bases at J, with 14 bases between the two ends. Here the CDR3 DNA reads TGCGCCAGCAGCAGGGGCCCCACGGTAGATACGCAGTATTTT. It is translated as CASSRGPTVDTQYF.

V gene TRBV7-2 combines with J gene TRBJ1-5, with 10 bases matching TRBD1. The CDR3 loop spans 17 amino acids. CDR1 is SGHTA and CDR2 is FQGNSA in the germline V gene. With V trimmed by 5 bases and J by 4 bases, 11 bases remained unmatched. CDR3 DNA sequence: TGTGCCAGCAGCGGAAGACTTGGACAGGGGGGTAATCAGCCCCAGCATTTT. This sequence encodes CASSGRLGQGGNQPQHF. Full variable domain (remainder filled in from reference TRBV7-2 and TRBJ1-5): GAGVSQSPSNKVTEKGKDVELRCDPISGHTALYWYRQSLGQGLEFLIYFQGNSAPDKSGLPSDRFSAERTGGSVSTLTIQRTQQEDSAVYLCASSGRLGQGGNQPQHFGDGTRLSIL.

The gene calls are TRBV9 and TRBJ2-7, with D unresolved. V was cut by 0 bases and J by 3 bases, with 7 bases left in between. Per the germline V gene, CDR1 is SGDLS and CDR2 is YYNGEE. This CDR3 contains 13 residues. The CDR3 coding sequence is TGTGCCAGCAGCGTAGCACAGAGCTACGAGCAGTACTTC. It specifies CASSVAQSYEQYF.

This clone has only one observation. V is TRBV20-1 and J is TRBJ1-1, with unresolved D. Trimming took off 7 bases at V and 3 bases at J, with 9 bases between the two ends. This CDR3 spans 11 amino acids. Germline V gives CDR1 DFQATT, CDR2 SNEGSKA (reference sequence). DNA of the CDR3: TGCAGTGGAGTCATAGACACTGAAGCTTTCTTT. Protein: CSGVIDTEAFF.

This clone has a handful of counts. The chain uses TRBV29-1 and TRBJ2-1, with D possibly TRBD2 on 5 matching bases. Per germline, CDR1 SQVTM and CDR2 ANQGSEA. CDR3 size: 14 residues. Trimming took 4 bases from V and 5 from J, leaving 15 bases between them. The CDR3 loop reads CSVVRGFSDNEQFF. The CDR3 DNA reads TGCAGCGTTGTACGAGGGTTTTCAGACAATGAGCAGTTCTTC.

This clone came up a few times. V gene TRBV10-3 combines with J gene TRBJ1-1; TRBD1 aligns across 8 bases. The CDR3 is 13 amino acids. Per germline, CDR1 ENHRY and CDR2 SYGVKD. V dropped 7 bases and J dropped 6; count of bases not matched to a gene: 7. For the CDR3, the DNA is TGTGCCATCACCGAAGACAGGGGCGCTGAAGCTTTCTTT. Protein: CAITEDRGAEAFF.

This chain uses TRBV6-1 with TRBJ1-2; D unclear. This CDR3 has 17 amino acids. Germline V gene lookup returns CDR1 MNHNS and CDR2 SASEGT. Between the trimmed V and J ends, which lost 2 bases and 4 bases, there was a span of 20 bases. The CDR3 DNA sequence: TGTGCCAGCAGTGAAAGGCGGTCGGCGGGAGAAATCTATGGCTACACCTTC. This sequence encodes CASSERRSAGEIYGYTF.

Only a few counts were recorded for this clone. V usage is TRBV28 and J usage is TRBJ1-2; tentative D call: TRBD1 (5 bases). Germline loops: CDR1 MDHEN, CDR2 SYDVKM. V was trimmed by 2 bases and J by 4 bases, leaving 17 bases between them. This CDR3 spans 16 amino acids. CDR3 DNA: TGTGCCAGCAGTTTAAGGGAGGGCTGGGGGGTCTATGGCTACACCTTC. Encoded protein: CASSLREGWGVYGYTF.

The rearrangement uses TRBV6-1 and TRBJ1-6; D remains unclear. Germline V CDR1 and CDR2: MNHNS, SASEGT. This CDR3 has 15 amino acids. V lost 6 bases, J lost 8 bases, and 17 bases lay in between. CDR3 coding DNA: TGTGCCAGCAGCCTTTCTTACTTCGGGGATTCACCCCTCCACTTT. As protein: CASSLSYFGDSPLHF.

V and J are TRBV11-2 and TRBJ1-1, with 7 bases that match TRBD1. Losses at the gene ends were 3 bases for V and 1 base for J; bases not matched to a gene: 2. Per germline, CDR1 SGHAT and CDR2 FQNNGV. This CDR3 is 14 amino acids long. CDR3 coding DNA: TGTGCCAGCAGCTTGACAGGGAGGAACACTGAAGCTTTCTTT. It codes for CASSLTGRNTEAFF.

The chain employs TRBV6-5 and TRBJ2-4, with D possibly being TRBD1 (5 bases). The CDR3 runs to 15 residues. Per the germline V gene, CDR1 is MNHEY and CDR2 is SVGAGI. The V gene lost 5 bases and the J gene lost 3 bases, with 14 bases spanning the gap. CDR3 in amino acids: CASSPSVGVKNIQYF. The DNA for the CDR3 is TGTGCCAGCAGTCCCAGCGTAGGGGTCAAAAACATTCAGTACTTC.